These 30 T cell receptor beta chains were sequenced from one sample in a study of T cells in Graves' hyperthyroidism and ophthalmopathy. The CDR3 regions of TCR beta were amplified from RNA transcripts. First-round RT-PCR with HTBI primers amplified the TCR CDR3 region. TCRdb called the multiplex PCR reads again in MiXCR, with one record for every CDR3 protein. The sample shows 94,000 or so distinct CDR3 sequences, 51% of them seen only once. The source material was blood. The receptors were gathered from a woman aged 40 to 50 with Graves' hyperthyroidism.

The rearrangement uses TRBV10-3 and TRBJ1-2, with D possibly being TRBD1 (5 bases). V was clipped by 3 bases and J by 5 bases, with 10 bases between them. The CDR3 covers 13 residues. CDR1 and CDR2 from the germline V gene are ENHRY and SYGVKD. CDR3 DNA: TGTGCCATCAGTGACCTCCGGGGGTATGGCTACACCTTC. Amino acid sequence: CAISDLRGYGYTF.

In regard to this clonotype: A much larger clone sits a single nucleotide away, making a read error possible. The CDR3 DNA follows: TGTGCCGGCAGCTCCGGACGGGCGGGAAATCAGCCCCAGCATTTT. Protein product: CAGSSGRAGNQPQHF. This chain joins TRBV13 and TRBJ1-5; unclear D gene. The V gene's germline CDR1 is PRHDT and CDR2 FYEKMQ (reference sequence). The CDR3 covers 15 residues.

This clonotype was observed a handful of times. Since a much larger clone is just one base distant, this may be a read error. The V gene is TRBV20-1, the J gene TRBJ2-7, with TRBD2 identical over 11 bases. Trimming cost V 7 bases and J 4 bases; bases outside gene matches: 6. The CDR3 contains 13 residues. The V gene's germline CDR1 is DFQATT and CDR2 SNEGSKA (reference sequence). The CDR3 is CSVQLAGVYEQYF. CDR3 nucleotides: TGCAGTGTCCAACTAGCGGGAGTATACGAGCAGTACTTC.

This clonotype was counted ten times or more. The J gene is TRBJ2-7, the V gene TRBV5-1; a possible D gene is TRBD2 (6 bases). The germline gives CDR1 SGHRS, CDR2 YFSETQ. This CDR3 region has 18 residues. V lost 5 bases and J lost 5, with 29 bases in between. Here the CDR3 reads CASSSTGTGGDGLHEQYF. For the CDR3, the DNA is TGCGCCAGCAGTTCCACCGGGACTGGAGGTGACGGGCTACACGAGCAGTACTTC.

Judged by abundance, this clonotype is medium-sized. The gene calls are TRBV7-2 and TRBJ1-2; no clear D gene. CDR3 size: 12 residues. Germline V gives CDR1 SGHTA, CDR2 FQGNSA. Trimming removed 3 bases from V and 7 bases from J, with 9 bases in between. CDR3 in DNA: TGTGCCAGCAGCTTGAGGATATTTGGCTACACCTTC. Amino acids: CASSLRIFGYTF.

The rearrangement links TRBV5-4 to TRBJ1-5; D not resolved. The V gene lost 4 bases and the J gene lost 5 bases, with 13 bases spanning the gap. Germline V gene data show CDR1 as SGHNT and CDR2 as YYREEE (reference sequence). The CDR3 is 14 residues long. This chain's CDR3 is CASSPSGRDQPQHF. CDR3 nucleotide sequence: TGTGCCAGCAGCCCTAGCGGGAGGGATCAGCCCCAGCATTTT.

V and J are TRBV7-6 and TRBJ1-1; 9 bases map to TRBD1. The CDR3 covers 16 residues. With V trimmed by 5 bases and J by 9 bases, 16 bases remained unmatched. Germline CDR1 reads SGHVS; CDR2 reads FNYEAQ. For the CDR3, the DNA is TGTGCCAGCAGCCGTACGAAGACAGGGGGTGCCCCGAAAGCTTTCTTT. Translating gives CASSRTKTGGAPKAFF.

Many counts were recorded for this clonotype. CDR3 region: CASSLARQDSYTF. The CDR3 DNA sequence: TGTGCCAGCAGCTTAGCGAGGCAGGACAGCTACACCTTC. The rearrangement uses TRBV7-2 and TRBJ1-2, with D possibly TRBD1 on 5 matching bases. Germline CDR1 and CDR2: SGHTA and FQGNSA. The germline V and J ends were trimmed by 0 bases and 9 bases, with 11 bases remaining between them. The CDR3 loop spans 13 amino acids.

V gene TRBV7-9 combines with J gene TRBJ1-2; D is uncertain. Trimming shortened V by 1 base and J by 8 bases, and 11 bases separated the two germline ends. This CDR3 comprises 13 residues. CDR1 SEHNR and CDR2 FQNEAQ come from the germline V gene (reference sequence). In DNA form, the CDR3 reads TGTGCCAGCAGCTTAGGCCAACGAAACGGCTACACCTTC. Amino acid sequence: CASSLGQRNGYTF.

The V call is TRBV15, the J call TRBJ1-2, with TRBD1 as a possible D gene (6 bases). CDR1 and CDR2 (germline): LNHNV, YYDKDF (reference sequence). The V end was cut by 5 bases, the J end by 4 bases, with 14 bases between. This CDR3 has 14 residues. The CDR3 DNA follows: TGTGCCACCAGCCCCCGAGGGGGGACCTATGGCTACACCTTC. Its translation: CATSPRGGTYGYTF.

This clonotype was found once. Sequence at one end of the junction differs from germline and may be a read error. The chain carries TRBV29-1 and TRBJ2-6, with no clear D. The CDR3 totals 12 residues. Germline V gene sequence: CDR1 SQVTM, CDR2 ANQGSEA. The CDR3 DNA reads TGCAGCGTTGAATTGGGAACCTACGTCTTGACTTTC. Amino acid sequence: CSVELGTYVLTF.

This clonotype was seen repeatedly, ten times or more. Written as DNA, the CDR3 is TGCAGTGCTAGTGGGCCGGAGACGCAGGGGCCGGGAAACACCATATATTTT. Protein sequence: CSASGPETQGPGNTIYF. V gene TRBV20-1 combines with J gene TRBJ1-3; D possibly corresponds to TRBD1 (6 bases). The germline gives CDR1 DFQATT, CDR2 SNEGSKA (reference sequence). This CDR3 comprises 17 residues. Deletions cut 3 bases from V and 4 bases from J, with 22 bases between.

At least ten counts were recorded for this clonotype. This chain links TRBV19 with TRBJ2-5; the match to TRBD2 covers 9 bases. CDR3 length equals 17 residues. The junction had 16 bases not matched to a gene; V was cut back by 8 bases and J by 3 bases. CDR1 is LNHDA, CDR2 SQIVND, per germline (reference sequence). This chain's CDR3 is CASSPGPLAGREETQYF. For the CDR3, the DNA is TGTGCCAGTTCCCCGGGTCCCCTAGCGGGACGGGAAGAGACCCAGTACTTC.

V usage is TRBV2 and J usage is TRBJ1-4; D unclear. The V gene's germline CDR1 is SNHLY and CDR2 FYNNEI. V was shortened by 8 bases and J by 7 bases, with 17 bases between the two germline ends. There are 14 residues in the CDR3. Here the CDR3 reads CASSRGLTGEKLFF. In nucleotides, the CDR3 is TGTGCCAGCTCACGGGGTCTAACGGGTGAAAAACTGTTTTTT. The full variable domain, with the rest looked up from reference TRBV2 and TRBJ1-4, is EPEVTQTPSHQVTQMGQEVILRCVPISNHLYFYWYRQILGQKVEFLVSFYNNEISEKSEIFDDQFSVERPDGSNFTLKIRSTKLEDSAMYFCASSRGLTGEKLFFGSGTQLSVL.

CDR3 amino acids: CASRMDRANSPLHF. The CDR3 coding sequence is TGTGCCAGCAGGATGGACAGGGCCAATTCACCCCTCCACTTT. V is TRBV12-3 or TRBV12-4 and J is TRBJ1-6; TRBD1 agrees at 8 bases. The CDR3 extends over 14 amino acids. V was pared by 6 bases and J by 7 bases, with 5 bases of the junction left unmatched.

This clonotype was picked up a small number of times. J is TRBJ1-1 and V is TRBV7-9; 9 bases line up with TRBD1. CDR3 length: 15 residues. Germline CDR1 is SEHNR and CDR2 is FQNEAQ (reference sequence). V lost 1 base, J lost 0 bases, and 0 bases stayed unmatched. The CDR3 sequence is CASSLGDRVNTEAFF. Here the CDR3 DNA reads TGTGCCAGCAGCTTAGGGGACAGGGTGAACACTGAAGCTTTCTTT. Based on the CDR3 plus reference TRBV7-9 and TRBJ1-1, the full variable domain is DTGVSQNPRHKITKRGQNVTFRCDPISEHNRLYWYRQTLGQGPEFLTYFQNEAQLEKSRLLSDRFSAERPKGSFSTLEIQRTEQGDSAMYLCASSLGDRVNTEAFFGQGTRLTVV.

Regarding this clonotype: It is unclear where the CDR3 begins or ends on the DNA, so no DNA is shown, and the CDR3 is as TCRdb lists it. The chain employs TRBV7-5 and TRBJ1-2; TRBD1 is taken as the D call from the table, unchecked against the DNA. TRBV7-5 counts as a pseudogene. 15 amino acids form the CDR3, both terminal residues included. CDR3 amino acids: CICSASARGEYGYTF.

This sequence joins TRBV15 and TRBJ1-1, with D unclear. From germline, CDR1 is LNHNV and CDR2 YYDKDF (reference sequence). V gave up 3 bases and J gave up 3 bases, with 17 bases separating them. This CDR3 spans 16 amino acids. For the CDR3, the DNA is TGTGCCACCAGCAGCGAGCGGGTTCTCCCGTACACTGAAGCTTTCTTT. Translation: CATSSERVLPYTEAFF.

In regard to this clonotype: It may be a read error: a sequence one base away is much more abundant. V is TRBV7-3 and J is TRBJ1-1; D call uncertain. The germline V and J ends were trimmed by 8 bases and 1 base, with 8 bases remaining between them. This CDR3 comprises 12 residues. Germline-derived CDR1 and CDR2 are SGHTA and FQGTGA. The CDR3 DNA sequence: TGTGCCAGCGCCCGGCGGAACACTGAAGCTTTCTTT. Its protein product is CASARRNTEAFF.

As concerns this clonotype: At one end, the junction sequence differs from germline, possibly due to a read error. This chain uses TRBV7-2 with TRBJ2-2, with TRBD1 matching over 7 bases. CDR3 length equals 17 residues. Germline V gives CDR1 SGHTA, CDR2 FQGNSA. The CDR3 DNA reads as TGTGCCAGTAGTATACCGACGGGACAGTCTACCACCGGGGAGCTGTTCTTT. Translating it yields CASSIPTGQSTTGELFF.

In this sample, this clonotype turned up many times. V gene TRBV7-7 combines with J gene TRBJ1-3, with D perhaps matching TRBD1 (5 bases). This CDR3 region has 20 residues. Germline V lookup: CDR1 SSHAT, CDR2 FNYEAQ (reference sequence). The V and J ends lost 1 base and 0 bases respectively, with 22 bases between them. The CDR3 DNA follows: TGTGCCAGCAGCTTAGGGGGGACCCCGCAACTACCGGGCTCTGGAAACACCATATATTTT. Its translation: CASSLGGTPQLPGSGNTIYF.

This clonotype showed up many times. The chain recombines TRBV7-9 with TRBJ1-1; D not certain. V was cut by 6 bases and J by 4 bases, with 9 bases left in between. Germline CDR1 is SEHNR and CDR2 is FQNEAQ (reference sequence). The CDR3 loop spans 12 amino acids. The CDR3 region is CASSFSGTEAFF. The CDR3 bases are TGTGCCAGCAGTTTTTCCGGCACTGAAGCTTTCTTT.

This chain uses TRBV29-1 with TRBJ2-7; 13 nucleotides agree with TRBD2. V trimming: 8 bases; J trimming: 3 bases; junction bases outside the gene matches: 10. Germline V gives CDR1 SQVTM, CDR2 ANQGSEA. The CDR3 totals 15 residues. The CDR3 nucleotides read TGCAGCTGGACTATGGGACTAGCGGGACTCTACGAGCAGTACTTC. It codes for CSWTMGLAGLYEQYF.

In regard to this clonotype: A much larger clone is a single base away; this may be a read error. The rearrangement uses TRBV9 and TRBJ2-5, with D perhaps TRBD2 (5 bases). The CDR3 has 13 amino acids. The germline V gene has CDR1 SGDLS and CDR2 YYNGEE. The CDR3 region is CAGSRAGGETQYF. For the CDR3, the DNA is TGTGCCGGCAGCCGGGCCGGAGGAGAGACCCAGTACTTC.

This clonotype came up many times. This chain connects TRBV20-1 to TRBJ2-7; 12 nucleotides match TRBD2. V lost 6 bases to trimming and J lost 7 bases; unmatched junction nucleotides: 10. This CDR3 has 14 residues. Germline V gene data show CDR1 as DFQATT and CDR2 as SNEGSKA (reference sequence). The CDR3 nucleotides are TGCAGTGCCCTACTAGCGGGAGGCCCTTGGGAGCAGTACTTC. Encoded protein: CSALLAGGPWEQYF.

This clonotype was recorded at least ten times. J is TRBJ2-7 and V is TRBV19; D not certain. Trimming took 6 bases from V and 0 from J, leaving 18 bases between them. The CDR3 is 16 residues long. CDR1 LNHDA and CDR2 SQIVND come from the germline V gene (reference sequence). The DNA for the CDR3 is TGTGCCAGTAGCCGTTTAGAAGGATCCCGCTCCTACGAGCAGTACTTC. Residues: CASSRLEGSRSYEQYF. The full variable domain, its missing parts supplied by reference TRBV19 and TRBJ2-7, is DGGITQSPKYLFRKEGQNVTLSCEQNLNHDAMYWYRQDPGQGLRLIYYSQIVNDFQKGDIAEGYSVSREKKESFPLTVTSAQKNPTAFYLCASSRLEGSRSYEQYFGPGTRLTVT.

The table lists this clonotype with many counts. The CDR3 spells CASSSRSRSYNYGYTF. The CDR3 DNA reads TGTGCCAGCAGCTCCAGGAGTCGCTCCTATAACTATGGCTACACCTTC. The V call is TRBV7-2, the J call TRBJ1-2; the D is unclear. The CDR3 has 16 residues. V shed 4 bases and J shed 1 base, with 16 bases lying between them. Looked up from germline, CDR1 is SGHTA and CDR2 is FQGNSA.

Remarks on this clonotype: Compared with germline, one end of the junction differs, possibly owing to a read error. The chain carries TRBV7-6 and TRBJ1-2; D remains ambiguous. The CDR3 covers 13 residues. In germline, CDR1 is SGHVS, CDR2 FNYEAQ. The CDR3: CASSLGVLYGYAF. The CDR3 DNA sequence: TGTGCCAGCAGCTTGGGCGTCTTATATGGCTACGCCTTC.

This rearrangement joins TRBV29-1 to TRBJ2-7; 10 bases are a match to TRBD1. The CDR3 contains 12 residues. J was trimmed by 2 bases and V by 8 bases; bases with no gene match: 3. Germline-derived CDR1 and CDR2 are SQVTM and ANQGSEA. Here the CDR3 DNA reads TGCAGCAGGGACAGGGGCGCCTACGAGCAGTACTTC. It yields the protein CSRDRGAYEQYF.

In its sample, this clonotype was seen many times. The V and J genes are TRBV5-6 and TRBJ2-5; D ambiguous. The ends were cut back, 0 bases at V and 3 bases at J, with 9 bases in the middle. The CDR3 spans 14 residues. From germline, CDR1 is SGHDT and CDR2 YYEEEE. The CDR3 bases are TGTGCCAGCAGCTTGGCCCTAGGCGAAGAGACCCAGTACTTC. Translation: CASSLALGEETQYF.